This T cell receptor (beta chain) emerged from a study of blood T cell repertoires in COVID-19. Study summary: Samples taken during acute and convalescent COVID-19 were collected in the United States, Italy and Spain. Sources were T cells, B-cell-depleted T cells, or PBMCs; the material itself was cDNA or gDNA.

V was clipped by 0 bases and J by 0 bases, with 9 bases between them. CDR3 length equals 16 residues. Germline CDR1 reads LGHNA; CDR2 reads YSLEER. Original analysis: Reference gene primers were amplified, and this amplification served to estimate nucleated cell counts. Assay used: immunoSEQ multiplex PCR; TCRdb lists only in-frame clones, some missing. Clonal size and the V and J genes are those of that table, whereas D and trimming came from the DNA. Among 250,000 to 350,000 clones listed, around 89% were seen once. The sample taken for sequencing was peripheral blood. The chain employs TRBV4-3 and TRBJ2-1; perhaps TRBD2 as D (6 bases). This clonotype originated in a woman aged 55-69 years with acute or convalescent COVID-19. This CDR3 reads CASSQDRDFSYNEQFF. The CDR3, as DNA: TGCGCCAGCAGCCAAGATCGGGACTTCTCCTACAATGAGCAGTTCTTC.